This T cell receptor beta chain is from a study of blood T cell repertoires in COVID-19. Clones were read by immunoSEQ multiplex PCR, and TCRdb kept only the in-frame ones, dropping some. Of approximately 260,000 clones in the sample, about 88% were seen once. The CDR3 spans 11 residues. CDR1 SQVTM and CDR2 ANQGSEA come from the germline V gene. Trimming took off 3 bases at V and 4 bases at J, with 6 bases between the two ends. The chain is built from TRBV29-1 and TRBJ1-2; no firm D call. Sequencing was carried out using peripheral blood. The sequence was collected from a young man with active or convalescent COVID-19. This CDR3 reads CSVDPVYGYTF. CDR3 sequence (DNA): TGCAGCGTTGATCCGGTCTATGGCTACACCTTC. Based on the CDR3 plus reference TRBV29-1 and TRBJ1-2, the full variable domain is SAVISQKPSRDICQRGTSLTIQCQVDSQVTMMFWYRQQPGQSLTLIATANQGSEATYESGFVIDKFPISRPNLTFSTLTVSNMSPEDSSIYLCSVDPVYGYTFGSGTRLTVV.